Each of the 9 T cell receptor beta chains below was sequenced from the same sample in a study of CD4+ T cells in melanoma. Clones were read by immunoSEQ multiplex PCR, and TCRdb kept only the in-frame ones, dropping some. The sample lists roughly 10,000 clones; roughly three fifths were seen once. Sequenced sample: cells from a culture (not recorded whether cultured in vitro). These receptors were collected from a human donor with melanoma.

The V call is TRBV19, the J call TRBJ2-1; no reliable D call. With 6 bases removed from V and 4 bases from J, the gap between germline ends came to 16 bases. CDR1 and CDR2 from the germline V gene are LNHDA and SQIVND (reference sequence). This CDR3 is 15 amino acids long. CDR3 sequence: CASRPGLSSYNEQFF. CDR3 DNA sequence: TGTGCCAGTAGACCGGGCCTCTCCTCTTACAATGAGCAGTTCTTC.

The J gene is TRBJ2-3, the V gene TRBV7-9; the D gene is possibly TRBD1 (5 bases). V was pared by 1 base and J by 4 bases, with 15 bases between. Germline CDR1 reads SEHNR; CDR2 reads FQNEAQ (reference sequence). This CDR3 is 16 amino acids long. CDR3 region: CASSLGLGRRADTQYF. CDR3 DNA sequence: TGTGCCAGCAGCTTAGGTCTGGGGCGCCGTGCAGATACGCAGTATTTT.

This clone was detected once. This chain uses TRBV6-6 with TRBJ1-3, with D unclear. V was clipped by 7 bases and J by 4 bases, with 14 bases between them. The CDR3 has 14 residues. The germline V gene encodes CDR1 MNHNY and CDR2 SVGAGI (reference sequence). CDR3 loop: CASKAVGSGNTIYF. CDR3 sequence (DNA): TGTGCCAGCAAAGCAGTGGGGAGCGGAAACACCATATATTTT.

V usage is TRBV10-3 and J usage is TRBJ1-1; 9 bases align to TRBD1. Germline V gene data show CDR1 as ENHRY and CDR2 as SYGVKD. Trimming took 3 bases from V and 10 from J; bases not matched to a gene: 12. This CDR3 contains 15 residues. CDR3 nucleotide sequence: TGTGCCATCAGTGACCCGGGACAGGGAGGTTCCGGAGCTTTCTTT. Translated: CAISDPGQGGSGAFF.

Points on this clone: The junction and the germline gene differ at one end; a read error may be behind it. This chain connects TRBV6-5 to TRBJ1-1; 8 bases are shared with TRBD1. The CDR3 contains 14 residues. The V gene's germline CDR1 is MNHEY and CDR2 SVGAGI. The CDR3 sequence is CASSRQGSGTEAFF. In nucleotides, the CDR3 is TGCGCCAGCAGTAGACAGGGGAGTGGCACTGAAGCTTTCTTT.

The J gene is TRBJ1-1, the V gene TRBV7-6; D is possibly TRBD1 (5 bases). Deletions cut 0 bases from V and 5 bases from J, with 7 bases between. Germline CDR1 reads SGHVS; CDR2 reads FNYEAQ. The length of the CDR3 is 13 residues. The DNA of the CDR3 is TGTGCCAGCAGCTTAGCAGGGGTGACTGAAGCTTTCTTT. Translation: CASSLAGVTEAFF.

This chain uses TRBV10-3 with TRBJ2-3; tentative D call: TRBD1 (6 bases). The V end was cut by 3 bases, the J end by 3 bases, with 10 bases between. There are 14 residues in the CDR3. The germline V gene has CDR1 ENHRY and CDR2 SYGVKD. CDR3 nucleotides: TGTGCCATCAGTGAAGCCAGGGGAACAGATACGCAGTATTTT. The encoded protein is CAISEARGTDTQYF.

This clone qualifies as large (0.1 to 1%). The CDR3 region is CAISANGMGEQYF. Written as DNA, the CDR3 is TGTGCCATCAGTGCGAACGGAATGGGCGAGCAGTACTTC. The rearrangement joins TRBV10-3 to TRBJ2-7; D is ambiguous. Germline assignment: CDR1 ENHRY and CDR2 SYGVKD. Trimming took 4 bases from V and 6 from J, leaving 13 bases between them. CDR3 length: 13 residues.

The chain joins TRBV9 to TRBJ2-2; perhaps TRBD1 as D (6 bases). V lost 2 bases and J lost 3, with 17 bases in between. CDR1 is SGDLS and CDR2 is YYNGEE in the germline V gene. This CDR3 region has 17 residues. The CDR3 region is CASSVSFMAGDTGELFF. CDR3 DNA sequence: TGTGCCAGCAGCGTGTCATTTATGGCAGGGGACACCGGGGAGCTGTTTTTT.